This T cell receptor (beta chain) was recorded in a study of identical twins. General study findings and limits: Insertions ran lower in abundant cord blood beta clonotypes, though not in memory repertoires.

TCRdb processed the 5' RACE reads anew with MiXCR; each CDR3 protein has one entry. The repertoire holds 450,000 to 500,000 distinct CDR3 sequences, roughly 13% seen once, with around 0.98% in the top ten. This clonotype showed up many times. What it binds is not known. These data were also filed under a second study, of yellow fever vaccine responses in identical twins.

Input material: CD4+ T cells sorted from blood. The receptor was isolated from a woman aged 18 to 35 in good health.

The CDR3 coding sequence is TGCGCCAGCAGACCGGGGGGGCCAGGAGAGACCCAGTACTTC. Its protein product is CASRPGGPGETQYF. The gene calls are TRBV5-1 and TRBJ2-5; 8 bases match TRBD2. CDR1 is SGHRS, CDR2 YFSETQ, per germline. The CDR3 runs to 14 residues. The junction had 7 bases not matched to a gene; V was cut back by 5 bases and J by 4 bases.